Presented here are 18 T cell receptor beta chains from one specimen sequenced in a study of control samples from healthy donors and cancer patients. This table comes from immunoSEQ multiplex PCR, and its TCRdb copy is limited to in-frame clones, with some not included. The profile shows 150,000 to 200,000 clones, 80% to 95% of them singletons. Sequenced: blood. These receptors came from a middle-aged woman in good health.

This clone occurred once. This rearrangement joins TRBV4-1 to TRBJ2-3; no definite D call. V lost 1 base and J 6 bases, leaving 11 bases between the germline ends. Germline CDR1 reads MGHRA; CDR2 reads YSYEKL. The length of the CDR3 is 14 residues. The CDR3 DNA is TGCGCCAGCAGCCAAGCACTTCCCCCGGATACGCAGTATTTT. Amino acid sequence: CASSQALPPDTQYF.

The CDR3 sequence: CASSQEWTTSYEQYF. CDR3 DNA: TGTGCCAGCAGCCAAGAGTGGACTACTTCCTACGAGCAGTACTTC. V is TRBV4-2 and J is TRBJ2-7; D may be TRBD2 (6 bases). The CDR3 is 15 residues long. Trimming took off 0 bases at V and 1 base at J, with 10 bases between the two ends. Germline CDR1 and CDR2: LGHNA and YNFKEQ.

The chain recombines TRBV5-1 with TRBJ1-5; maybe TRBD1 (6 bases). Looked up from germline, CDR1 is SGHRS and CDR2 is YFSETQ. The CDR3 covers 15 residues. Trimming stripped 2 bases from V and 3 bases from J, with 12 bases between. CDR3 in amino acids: CASSLLGGTNQPQHF. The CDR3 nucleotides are TGCGCCAGCAGCTTATTGGGGGGCACCAATCAGCCCCAGCATTTT.

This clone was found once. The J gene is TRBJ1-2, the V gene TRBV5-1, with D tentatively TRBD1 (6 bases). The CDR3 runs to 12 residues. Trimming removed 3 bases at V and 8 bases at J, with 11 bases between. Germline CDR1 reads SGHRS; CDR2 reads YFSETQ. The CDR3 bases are TGCGCCAGCAGCTCCTACAGGGACGGCTACACCTTC. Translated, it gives CASSSYRDGYTF.

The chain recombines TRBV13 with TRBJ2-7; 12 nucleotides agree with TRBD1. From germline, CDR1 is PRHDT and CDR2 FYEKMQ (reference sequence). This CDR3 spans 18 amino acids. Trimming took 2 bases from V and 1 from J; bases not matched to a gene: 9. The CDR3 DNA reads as TGTGCCAGCAGCTTAATGGGACAGGGGGCTGAAGCTTCCTACGAGCAGTACTTC. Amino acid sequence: CASSLMGQGAEASYEQYF.

This CDR3 is CASSPLGASGEETQYF. The DNA for the CDR3 is TGTGCCAGCAGCCCCCTTGGGGCTAGCGGGGAAGAGACCCAGTACTTC. The V and J genes are TRBV7-7 and TRBJ2-5; 9 bases match TRBD2. The CDR3 runs to 16 residues. CDR1 is SSHAT and CDR2 is FNYEAQ in the germline V gene (reference sequence). The junction had 10 bases not matched to a gene; V was cut back by 5 bases and J by 3 bases.

The CDR3 region is CASSQVSMNTEAFF. The CDR3, as DNA: TGCGCCAGCAGCCAAGTCAGCATGAACACTGAAGCTTTCTTT. The chain couples TRBV4-1 to TRBJ1-1; D is uncertain. The CDR3 contains 14 residues. V was clipped by 1 base and J by 0 bases, with 6 bases between them. The V gene's germline CDR1 is MGHRA and CDR2 YSYEKL.

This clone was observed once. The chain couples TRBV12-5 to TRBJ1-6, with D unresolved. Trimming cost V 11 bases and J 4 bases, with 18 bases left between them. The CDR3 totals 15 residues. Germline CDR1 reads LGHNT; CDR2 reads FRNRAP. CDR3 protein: CAPFSVSQYNSPLHF. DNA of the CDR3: TGTGCTCCATTCTCCGTTAGTCAATATAATTCACCCCTCCACTTT.

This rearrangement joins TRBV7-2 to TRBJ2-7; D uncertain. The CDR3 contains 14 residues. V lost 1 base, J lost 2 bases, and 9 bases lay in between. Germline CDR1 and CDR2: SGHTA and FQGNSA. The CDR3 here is CASSLESAAYEQYF. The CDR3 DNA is TGTGCCAGCAGCTTAGAAAGCGCTGCCTACGAGCAGTACTTC.

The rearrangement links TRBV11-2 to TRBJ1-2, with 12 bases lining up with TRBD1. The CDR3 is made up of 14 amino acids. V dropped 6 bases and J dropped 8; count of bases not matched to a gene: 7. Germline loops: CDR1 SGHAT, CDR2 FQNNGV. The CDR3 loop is CASRSGTGGGGYTF. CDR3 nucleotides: TGTGCCAGCAGATCTGGGACAGGGGGCGGGGGCTACACCTTC.

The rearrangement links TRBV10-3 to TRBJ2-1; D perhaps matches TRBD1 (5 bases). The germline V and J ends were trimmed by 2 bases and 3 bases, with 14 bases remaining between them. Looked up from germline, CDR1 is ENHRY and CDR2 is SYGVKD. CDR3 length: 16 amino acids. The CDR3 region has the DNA TGTGCCATCAGTGAGCGTGGGGCCTGGGGCTACAATGAGCAGTTCTTC. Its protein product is CAISERGAWGYNEQFF.

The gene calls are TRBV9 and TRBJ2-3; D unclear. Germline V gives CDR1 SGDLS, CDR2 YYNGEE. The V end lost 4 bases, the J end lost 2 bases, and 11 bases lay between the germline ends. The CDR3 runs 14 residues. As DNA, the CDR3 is TGTGCCAGCAGCTCGCAGCTCACCACAGATACGCAGTATTTT. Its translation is CASSSQLTTDTQYF.

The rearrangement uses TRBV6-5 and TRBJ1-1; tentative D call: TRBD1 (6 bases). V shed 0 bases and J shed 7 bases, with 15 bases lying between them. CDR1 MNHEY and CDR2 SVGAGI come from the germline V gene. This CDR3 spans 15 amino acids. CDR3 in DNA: TGTGCCAGCAGTTACTCGAGGGGGGCGCGGGGTGAAGCTTTCTTT. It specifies CASSYSRGARGEAFF.

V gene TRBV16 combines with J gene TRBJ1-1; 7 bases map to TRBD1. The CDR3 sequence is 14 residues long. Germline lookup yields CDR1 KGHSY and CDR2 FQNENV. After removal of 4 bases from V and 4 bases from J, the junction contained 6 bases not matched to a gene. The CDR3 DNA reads TGTGCCAGCAGCCCGGACAGGATGGGCACTGAAGCTTTCTTT. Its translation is CASSPDRMGTEAFF.

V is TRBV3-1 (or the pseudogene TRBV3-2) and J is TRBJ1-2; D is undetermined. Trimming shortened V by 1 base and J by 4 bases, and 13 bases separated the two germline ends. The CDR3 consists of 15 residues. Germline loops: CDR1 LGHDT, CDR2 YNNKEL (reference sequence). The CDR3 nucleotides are TGTGCCAGCAGCCAAGGAGGCGGTTACATCTATGGCTACACCTTC. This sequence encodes CASSQGGGYIYGYTF.

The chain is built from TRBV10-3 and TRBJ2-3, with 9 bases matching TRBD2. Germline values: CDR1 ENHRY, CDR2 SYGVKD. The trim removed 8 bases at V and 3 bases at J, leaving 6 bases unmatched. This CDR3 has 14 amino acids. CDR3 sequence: CAISSRGGTDTQYF. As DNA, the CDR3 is TGTGCCATCTCTTCGCGGGGGGGTACAGATACGCAGTATTTT.

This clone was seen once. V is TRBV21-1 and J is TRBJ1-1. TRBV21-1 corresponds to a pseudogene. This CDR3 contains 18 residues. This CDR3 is CASRAYMTRGRKDTEAFF. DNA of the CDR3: TGTGCCAGCAGGGCCTACATGACTCGGGGGAGGAAGGACACTGAAGCTTTCTTT.

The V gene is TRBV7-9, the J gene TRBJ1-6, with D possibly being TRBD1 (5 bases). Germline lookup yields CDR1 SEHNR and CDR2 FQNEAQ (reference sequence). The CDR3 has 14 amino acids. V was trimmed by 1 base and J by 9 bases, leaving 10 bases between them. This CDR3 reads CASSLVGDGSPLHF. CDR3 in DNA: TGTGCCAGCAGCTTAGTAGGGGACGGTTCACCCCTCCACTTT. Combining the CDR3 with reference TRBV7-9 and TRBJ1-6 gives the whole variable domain DTGVSQNPRHKITKRGQNVTFRCDPISEHNRLYWYRQTLGQGPEFLTYFQNEAQLEKSRLLSDRFSAERPKGSFSTLEIQRTEQGDSAMYLCASSLVGDGSPLHFGNGTRLTVT.